The 23 T cell receptor beta chains below were found in one sample sequenced in a study of CD8+CD57+ T cells in acquired aplastic anemia. Both TCR beta VDJ combination and CDR3 sequence profiling were carried out. Genomic DNA was the template for this profiling. TCRdb reprocessed the reads via MiXCR and lists one record per CDR3 protein. The table shows a few hundred thousand distinct CDR3 sequences, with 55% to 75% occurring only once. What was sequenced was sorted CD4+, CD8+, or CD8+CD57+ T cells (not recorded which) from PBMCs. Every receptor here comes from a human donor in good health, serving as a control.

This clonotype was detected many times. V is TRBV20-1 and J is TRBJ2-1; 11 bases are a match to TRBD2. V trimming: 6 bases; J trimming: 6 bases; junction bases outside the gene matches: 10. The CDR3 covers 15 residues. The germline CDR1 and CDR2 sequences are DFQATT and SNEGSKA (reference sequence). CDR3 in amino acids: CSATRTSGLSNEQFF. CDR3 in DNA: TGCAGTGCGACACGGACTAGCGGGCTTTCCAATGAGCAGTTCTTC.

This chain joins TRBV7-9 and TRBJ1-1; a weak D match, TRBD1 (5 bases). Trimming left V 5 bases short and J 1 base short, with 23 bases between. The CDR3 sequence is 18 residues long. Germline loops: CDR1 SEHNR, CDR2 FQNEAQ (reference sequence). The CDR3 nucleotides read TGTGCCAGCAGCCAAGACCTGTTCGGGGGGGAAAGGAACACTGAAGCTTTCTTT. Translation: CASSQDLFGGERNTEAFF.

V is TRBV24-1 and J is TRBJ2-2; no clear D gene. Gene TRBJ2-1 matches the end of the DNA better, so the J call may be wrong. The germline V gene has CDR1 KGHDR and CDR2 SFDVKD. The CDR3 is made up of 15 amino acids. This chain's CDR3 is CATSASAEHSDEQFF. CDR3 nucleotide sequence: TGTGCCACCAGTGCCTCTGCAGAGCACAGCGATGAGCAGTTCTTC.

With regard to this clonotype: This may arise from a read error, as a much more abundant clone is one base away. The genes are TRBV6-5 and TRBJ2-7; 12 nucleotides agree with TRBD2. The CDR3 has 15 residues. Germline CDR1 MNHEY, CDR2 SVGAGI. J gave up 4 bases and V 6 bases, and 7 bases lay outside the gene matches. This CDR3 reads CASSRTSGDHYEQYF. In DNA, the CDR3 is TGTGCCAGCAGCCGGACTAGCGGGGACCATTACGAGCAGTACTTC.

This clonotype has more than one count but fewer than ten. V gene TRBV9 combines with J gene TRBJ1-2; D remains ambiguous. The germline V gene has CDR1 SGDLS and CDR2 YYNGEE. This CDR3 spans 14 amino acids. The V end lost 6 bases, the J end lost 2 bases, and 14 bases lay between the germline ends. The DNA of the CDR3 is TGTGCCAGCACGCGCCCCTTGGGCAACTATGGCTACACCTTC. This codes for CASTRPLGNYGYTF.

This chain joins TRBV10-3 and TRBJ1-6; TRBD1 matches at 8 bases. This CDR3 is 14 amino acids long. The ends lost 5 bases at V and 6 bases at J; junction bases unmatched: 3. The germline V gene encodes CDR1 ENHRY and CDR2 SYGVKD. DNA of the CDR3: TGTGCCATCAGTCCGACAGGGGCTAATTCACCCCTCCACTTT. This gives the protein CAISPTGANSPLHF.

To note about this clonotype: One junction end disagrees with the germline gene, perhaps due to a read error. V gene TRBV5-5 combines with J gene TRBJ1-1; TRBD1 might be the D (5 bases). The germline CDR1 and CDR2 sequences are SGHKS and YYEKEE (reference sequence). There are 15 residues in the CDR3. The CDR3 spells CASSTGAATYTEAFF. In DNA, the CDR3 is TGCGCCAGCAGTACCGGGGCGGCGACGTACACTGAAGCTTTCTTT.

The J gene is TRBJ2-3, the V gene TRBV20-1, with D perhaps matching TRBD2 (5 bases). Germline V gene lookup returns CDR1 DFQATT and CDR2 SNEGSKA (reference sequence). This CDR3 has 16 residues. Between the trimmed V and J ends, which lost 1 base and 3 bases, there was a span of 17 bases. The CDR3 spells CSARAGVVGGTDTQYF. The CDR3 DNA is TGCAGTGCTAGAGCTGGCGTAGTGGGCGGGACAGATACGCAGTATTTT.

This clonotype was observed many times. The CDR3, as DNA: TGCAGTGCTAGGTACTCTGTGGATACGCAGTATTTT. This encodes CSARYSVDTQYF. J is TRBJ2-3 and V is TRBV20-1; D not resolved. Trimming stripped 3 bases from V and 6 bases from J, with 10 bases between. The germline V gene has CDR1 DFQATT and CDR2 SNEGSKA (reference sequence). This CDR3 is 12 amino acids long.

The table lists this clonotype with a few counts. The chain is built from TRBV25-1 and TRBJ1-1; no firm D call. The V and J ends lost 2 bases and 0 bases respectively, with 13 bases between them. CDR1 is MGHDK, CDR2 SYGVNS, per germline. The CDR3 is made up of 16 amino acids. The CDR3 nucleotides read TGTGCCAGCAGTGAAACGGCCACGTCCATGAACACTGAAGCTTTCTTT. Translating gives CASSETATSMNTEAFF.

Worth noting for this clonotype: Because the CDR3's place on the DNA is in doubt, the DNA is left out and the CDR3 is given as listed by TCRdb. This sequence joins TRBV7-2 and TRBJ1-4. 17 amino acids form the CDR3, both terminal residues included. From germline, CDR1 is SGHTA and CDR2 FQGNSA. This CDR3 is CASSLEAAEQYFGKLFF.

This clonotype was seen a single time. The V call is TRBV9, the J call TRBJ1-1; D remains ambiguous. From germline, CDR1 is SGDLS and CDR2 YYNGEE. The CDR3 has 14 amino acids. The V end was cut by 2 bases, the J end by 11 bases, with 19 bases between. The CDR3 DNA reads TGTGCCAGCAGCGTTACGATGCAAGATGAGCAGGCTTTCTTT. Residues: CASSVTMQDEQAFF.

This chain links TRBV9 with TRBJ1-1, with D hard to call. V lost 3 bases and J 6 bases, leaving 12 bases between the germline ends. CDR1 and CDR2 from the germline V gene are SGDLS and YYNGEE. The CDR3 spans 13 residues. CDR3 coding DNA: TGTGCCAGCAGCGACGAGCGAAACCCTGAAGCTTTCTTT. Translating it yields CASSDERNPEAFF.

The table lists this clonotype with many counts. The chain couples TRBV10-3 to TRBJ1-4; 7 bases line up with TRBD1. V trimming: 6 bases; J trimming: 3 bases; junction bases outside the gene matches: 4. CDR1 ENHRY and CDR2 SYGVKD come from the germline V gene. This CDR3 has 14 residues. The CDR3 coding sequence is TGTGCCATCAGCTCTGACAGGGCTAATGAAAAACTGTTTTTT. Protein product: CAISSDRANEKLFF.

In regard to this clonotype: An end of the junction differs from the germline gene, which may be a read error. V gene TRBV7-9 combines with J gene TRBJ1-2; D ambiguous. CDR1 and CDR2 from the germline V gene are SEHNR and FQNEAQ (reference sequence). This CDR3 is 14 amino acids long. DNA of the CDR3: TGTGCCACCAGCAGAGATCTGGTTGACGATGGCTACGTATTC. Residues: CATSRDLVDDGYVF.

The V gene is TRBV12-3 or TRBV12-4, the J gene TRBJ1-5, with 7 nucleotides matching TRBD1. This CDR3 is 15 amino acids long. The V segment lost 2 bases and the J segment 3 bases; nucleotides outside the gene matches: 4. CDR3 region: CASSLLGQFNQPQHF. The CDR3 DNA reads as TGTGCCAGCAGTTTACTGGGACAGTTCAATCAGCCCCAGCATTTT.

This clonotype has just one count. The CDR3 ends on some other residue instead of the conserved phenylalanine or tryptophan, so this is likely a read error. It is unclear where the CDR3 begins or ends on the DNA, so no DNA is shown, and the CDR3 is as TCRdb lists it. The chain links TRBV9 to TRBJ1-1. 13 amino acids form the CDR3, both terminal residues included. The germline V gene encodes CDR1 SGDLS and CDR2 YYNGEE. The chain's CDR3 is CASTSAARSPTII.

This rearrangement joins TRBV6-5 to TRBJ2-2; D might be TRBD2 (6 bases). In germline, CDR1 is MNHEY, CDR2 SVGAGI. The CDR3 sequence is 13 residues long. Trimming stripped 6 bases from V and 5 bases from J, with 10 bases between. In nucleotides, the CDR3 is TGTGCCAGCAGGCCTAGCGAAACCGGGGAGCTGTTTTTT. This codes for CASRPSETGELFF.

The table lists this clonotype with many counts. The genes are TRBV6-2 or TRBV6-3 and TRBJ2-3; D perhaps matches TRBD2 (5 bases). The germline V and J ends were trimmed by 0 bases and 3 bases, with 7 bases remaining between them. CDR3 length equals 14 residues. Germline CDR1 and CDR2: MNHEY and SVGEGT. CDR3 protein: CASSYSRATDTQYF. In DNA, the CDR3 is TGTGCCAGCAGTTACTCGAGGGCTACAGATACGCAGTATTTT.

This chain connects TRBV27 to TRBJ2-1; D is tentatively TRBD1 or TRBD2 (5 bases each). There are 14 residues in the CDR3. Looked up from germline, CDR1 is MNHEY and CDR2 is SMNVEV (reference sequence). Trimming removed 8 bases from V and 13 bases from J, with 24 bases in between. The CDR3 reads CASEGNSVERLQFF. The DNA for the CDR3 is TGTGCCAGCGAGGGGAACAGCGTCGAACGTTTACAGTTCTTC.

This CDR3 is CASSEGQGNEQYF. For the CDR3, the DNA is TGTGCCAGCAGTGAGGGACAGGGAAACGAGCAGTACTTC. The chain has TRBV2 and TRBJ2-7; the match to TRBD1 covers 9 bases. There are 13 residues in the CDR3. Germline CDR1 SNHLY, CDR2 FYNNEI. The ends lost 3 bases at V and 5 bases at J; junction bases unmatched: 2.

This clonotype occurred many times. The rearrangement joins TRBV14 to TRBJ1-2, with D possibly TRBD1 on 5 matching bases. CDR1 and CDR2 from the germline V gene are SGHDN and FVKESK. The CDR3 covers 13 residues. V was pared by 2 bases and J by 6 bases, with 10 bases between. The DNA of the CDR3 is TGTGCCAGCAGCCAATGGGGGAGCCATGGCTACACCTTC. It specifies CASSQWGSHGYTF.

This clonotype was recorded many times. V usage is TRBV5-1 and J usage is TRBJ2-5; tentative D call: TRBD1 (6 bases). The CDR3 has 13 amino acids. Germline values: CDR1 SGHRS, CDR2 YFSETQ. Trimming cost V 4 bases and J 4 bases, with 11 bases left between them. This chain's CDR3 is CASSIQGRETQYF. The CDR3 coding sequence is TGCGCCAGCAGCATACAGGGACGAGAGACCCAGTACTTC.